The next 9 T cell receptor beta chains were all read from a single sample in a study of cytomegalovirus exposure and HLA in healthy donors. PCR primers comprised 60 Vbeta and 13 Jbeta primers. Sequencing was performed with immunoSEQ multiplex PCR; in TCRdb, only in-frame clones are kept and a portion is missing. The table records over 110,000 clones, around four fifths of them present only once. Material for sequencing was PBMCs. The origin of the receptors is a woman aged 55-69 years in good health and CMV-seropositive.

V is TRBV7-2 and J is TRBJ2-3; possibly TRBD2 for D (5 bases). This CDR3 is 13 amino acids long. Germline V gene lookup returns CDR1 SGHTA and CDR2 FQGNSA. The CDR3 loop is CAVRRTSTDTQYF. The CDR3 region has the DNA TGTGCTGTCAGACGGACTAGCACAGATACGCAGTATTTT.

This clone was recorded only once. The chain is built from TRBV6-1 and TRBJ1-5; a possible D gene is TRBD1 (6 bases). Germline CDR1 is MNHNS and CDR2 is SASEGT. This CDR3 has 15 residues. V was cut by 4 bases and J by 0 bases, with 10 bases left in between. This CDR3 reads CASSVGQYSNQPQHF. The CDR3 nucleotides are TGTGCCAGCAGTGTCGGACAGTATAGCAATCAGCCCCAGCATTTT.

Only one count was recorded for this clone. The genes are TRBV5-1 and TRBJ2-1, with TRBD2 identical over 10 bases. The CDR3 extends over 21 amino acids. The V segment lost 2 bases and the J segment 0 bases; nucleotides outside the gene matches: 17. Germline-derived CDR1 and CDR2 are SGHRS and YFSETQ. The chain's CDR3 is CASSFPMQREGRGNSYNEQFF. The CDR3 nucleotides read TGCGCCAGCAGCTTTCCTATGCAGCGGGAGGGCCGGGGGAACTCCTACAATGAGCAGTTCTTC.

V is TRBV7-9 and J is TRBJ1-2; TRBD1 agrees at 10 bases. In germline, CDR1 is SEHNR, CDR2 FQNEAQ (reference sequence). V trimming: 6 bases; J trimming: 3 bases; junction bases outside the gene matches: 4. The CDR3 length is 14 residues. CDR3 loop: CASRGTGVHYGYTF. CDR3 in DNA: TGTGCCAGCAGAGGGACAGGGGTTCACTATGGCTACACCTTC.

Only a few counts were recorded for this clone. The chain has TRBV4-2 and TRBJ2-7; 10 positions match TRBD2. This CDR3 comprises 18 residues. V lost 0 bases, J lost 0 bases, and 8 bases stayed unmatched. Germline V gives CDR1 LGHNA, CDR2 YNFKEQ. CDR3 sequence: CASSQDRLAGESSYEQYF. Written as DNA, the CDR3 is TGTGCCAGCAGCCAAGATCGGCTAGCGGGAGAGAGCTCCTACGAGCAGTACTTC.

J is TRBJ2-7 and V is TRBV30; TRBD2 matches at 12 bases. CDR1 and CDR2 from the germline V gene are GTSNPN and SVGIG (reference sequence). The CDR3 sequence is 14 residues long. V was clipped by 3 bases and J by 4 bases; unmatched bases: 4. The CDR3 spells CAWRRTSGMYEQYF. The CDR3 nucleotides read TGTGCCTGGAGGAGGACTAGCGGGATGTACGAGCAGTACTTC.

This clone came up a few times. The chain links TRBV4-3 to TRBJ2-1; 9 nucleotides line up with TRBD1. The CDR3 has 16 residues. Trimming cost V 4 bases and J 5 bases; bases outside gene matches: 9. Germline loops: CDR1 LGHNA, CDR2 YSLEER. Here the CDR3 DNA reads TGCGCCAGCAGCCTTTTTTCCGGGACAGGGAACAATGAGCAGTTCTTC. Translating it yields CASSLFSGTGNNEQFF.

The V gene is TRBV5-6, the J gene TRBJ2-1, with 9 bases identical to TRBD2. The CDR3 is 16 amino acids. Germline V gene sequence: CDR1 SGHDT, CDR2 YYEEEE. Trimming took 0 bases from V and 6 from J; bases not matched to a gene: 7. The CDR3 loop reads CASSLGASGIINEQFF. In DNA, the CDR3 is TGTGCCAGCAGCTTGGGAGCTAGCGGGATTATCAATGAGCAGTTCTTC.

The chain couples TRBV6-5 to TRBJ2-3, with D possibly TRBD2 on 5 matching bases. Germline V gene sequence: CDR1 MNHEY, CDR2 SVGAGI. Deletions cut 5 bases from V and 7 bases from J, with 10 bases between. This CDR3 contains 12 residues. CDR3 DNA: TGTGCCAGCAGTAGAGGGCCGAATACGCAGTATTTT. Its translation is CASSRGPNTQYF.